This is a list of T cell receptor beta chains from one sample in a study of regulatory T cells in long-lasting Graves disease. TCRdb processed the multiplex PCR reads anew with MiXCR; each CDR3 protein has one entry. Counted here are approximately 540,000 distinct CDR3 sequences, about 12% occurring once; the ten biggest clones make up roughly 9.3%. The same data also contributed to another study, on T cells in Graves' hyperthyroidism and ophthalmopathy.

The source material was peripheral blood mononuclear cells (PBMCs), sampled at new diagnosis, from a patient treated with antithyroid drugs. These receptors all stem from a woman in her 30s with Graves disease. CDR3s include the opening cysteine and the closing phenylalanine or tryptophan. A D gene is named only where the DNA matches it firmly. Size values are once, few and many counts, or a class for expanded clones, and some rows have none.

J gene | D gene | V gene | clone size | CDR3 length | CDR3 protein | CDR3 DNA
TRBJ1-2 | . | TRBV7-3 | many | 14 | CASSAGAGANGYTF | TGTGCCAGCAGTGCCGGGGCAGGGGCAAATGGCTACACCTTC
TRBJ2-1 | . | TRBV30 | . | 12 | CAWSVRGNEQFF | TGTGCCTGGAGTGTACGGGGGAATGAGCAGTTCTTC
TRBJ1-1 | TRBD1 | TRBV4-3 | . | 15 | CASSPDRGRGTEAFF | TGCGCCAGCAGCCCTGACAGGGGGCGAGGCACTGAAGCTTTCTTT
TRBJ2-3 | . | TRBV15 | many | 21 | CATSRDPRPLIGTQGTDTQYF | TGTGCCACCAGCAGAGATCCTCGCCCGTTGATCGGGACTCAAGGCACAGATACGCAGTATTTT
TRBJ2-7 | TRBD2 | TRBV20-1 | few | 14 | CSARYPTSGRWQYF | TGCAGTGCTAGATACCCAACTAGCGGGAGATGGCAGTACTTC
TRBJ2-7 | . | TRBV20-1 | many | 14 | CSASTGAYSYEQYF | TGCAGTGCTAGCACGGGAGCCTACTCCTACGAGCAGTACTTC
TRBJ2-2 | . | TRBV12-3/TRBV12-4 | few | 18 | CASSFLIDVGGNTGELFF | TGTGCCAGCAGTTTCTTGATTGACGTGGGAGGGAACACCGGGGAGCTGTTTTTT
TRBJ2-1 | . | TRBV16 | many | 17 | CASSQPQGRPHYNEQFF | TGTGCCAGCAGCCAGCCCCAGGGGAGGCCCCATTACAATGAGCAGTTCTTC
TRBJ2-5 | TRBD2 | TRBV15 | many | 18 | CATHSGTSGSPVGETQYF | TGTGCCACACACTCCGGGACTAGCGGGTCCCCAGTGGGAGAGACCCAGTACTTC
TRBJ1-1 | . | TRBV13 | . | 12 | CASSLGRLPAFF | TGTGCCAGCAGCTTAGGCAGACTCCCGGCTTTCTTT
TRBJ1-2 | TRBD1 | TRBV18 | many | 16 | CASSRTTGGTFKGYTF | TGTGCCAGCTCACGAACGACAGGGGGCACGTTTAAGGGCTACACCTTC
TRBJ1-1 | . | TRBV30 | many | 14 | CAWSVGGKRTEAFF | TGTGCCTGGAGTGTCGGAGGGAAAAGGACTGAAGCTTTCTTT
TRBJ1-2 | TRBD1 | TRBV19 | . | 12 | CASKTGNNGYTF | TGTGCCAGTAAGACAGGGAACAATGGCTACACCTTC
TRBJ2-1 | . | TRBV27 | many | 13 | CASGLLLGNEQFF | TGTGCCAGCGGTCTATTACTGGGGAATGAGCAGTTCTTC
TRBJ2-4 | TRBD2 | TRBV6-2/TRBV6-3 | many | 15 | CASSYSRGVGNIQYF | TGTGCCAGCAGTTACTCGCGGGGGGTGGGAAACATTCAGTACTTC
TRBJ1-2 | . | TRBV11-2 | many | 14 | CASSRTGPLKGYTF | TGTGCCAGCAGTCGCACAGGGCCCCTGAAGGGCTACACCTTC
TRBJ1-2 | . | TRBV6-2/TRBV6-3 | many | 14 | CASSYYEGDYGYTF | TGTGCCAGCAGTTACTACGAGGGGGACTATGGCTACACCTTC
TRBJ2-1 | TRBD2 | TRBV12-3/TRBV12-4 | many | 18 | CASTLPSRGLAGVNEQFF | TGTGCCAGCACATTACCTTCCAGAGGGCTAGCGGGAGTCAATGAGCAGTTCTTC
TRBJ2-1 | . | TRBV20-1 | . | 16 | CSAETGKGGSYNEQFF | TGCAGTGCCGAAACAGGGAAGGGAGGCTCCTACAATGAGCAGTTCTTC
TRBJ1-1 | . | TRBV19 | . | 15 | CASSIGGRGNTEAFF | TGTGCCAGTAGTATAGGGGGCAGGGGGAACACTGAAGCTTTCTTT
TRBJ2-7 | . | TRBV5-8 | few | 16 | CASSSYFRTSHYEQYF | TGTGCCAGCAGCTCATACTTCCGGACCAGTCATTACGAGCAGTACTTC
TRBJ2-7 | . | TRBV9 | few | 13 | CASSGGDPYEQYF | TGTGCCAGCAGCGGAGGGGATCCCTACGAGCAGTACTTC
TRBJ2-3 | TRBD2 | TRBV30 | many | 16 | CAWSPGGFSSTDTQYF | TGTGCCTGGAGTCCGGGAGGGTTTTCTAGCACAGATACGCAGTATTTT
TRBJ2-7 | . | TRBV27 | many | 15 | CASSLSGQGVNEQYF | TGTGCCAGCAGTTTATCTGGGCAGGGAGTCAACGAGCAGTACTTC
TRBJ2-7 | . | TRBV7-8 | many | 16 | CASSLVTRGGSNEQYF | TGTGCCAGCAGCTTAGTCACTCGAGGGGGATCCAACGAGCAGTACTTC
TRBJ2-7 | . | TRBV18 | many | 14 | CASSPGAGAYEQYF | TGTGCCAGCAGCCCCGGGGCAGGGGCCTACGAGCAGTACTTC
TRBJ2-7 | TRBD2 | TRBV14 | few | 18 | CASSPTGTSGPSPYEQYF | TGTGCCAGCAGCCCGACCGGGACTAGCGGGCCCTCACCCTACGAGCAGTACTTC
TRBJ1-6 | . | TRBV27 | many | 14 | CASSLSGLNSPLHF | TGTGCCAGCAGTTTATCAGGGCTGAATTCACCCCTCCACTTT
TRBJ1-1 | TRBD1 | TRBV5-1 | few | 15 | CASSPTGQLNTEAFF | TGCGCCAGCAGCCCGACGGGACAGTTAAACACTGAAGCTTTCTTT
TRBJ2-5 | . | TRBV7-2 | few | 15 | CASSRALQGGGTQYF | TGTGCCAGCAGCCGAGCCTTACAGGGGGGGGGGACCCAGTACTTC
TRBJ2-3 | TRBD2 | TRBV20-1 | many | 21 | CSARNPSGIIAGDWGADTQYF | TGCAGTGCTCGAAATCCAAGCGGGATTATAGCGGGAGATTGGGGGGCGGATACGCAGTATTTT
TRBJ1-6 | . | TRBV19 | few | 16 | CASSMDSLGLNSPLHF | TGTGCCAGTAGTATGGACAGTTTGGGTCTCAATTCACCCCTCCACTTT